This TCR beta chain was identified during a study of graft-versus-host responses after intestinal transplantation. Study at large: Each of the recipients got a multivisceral, liver-intestinal, or isolated intestinal transplant. Induction using anti-thymocyte globulin, followed by tacrolimus and steroids for roughly 3 years, was given to all recipients. Study results and limitations: Subjects displaying graft-donor T cell macrochimerism possessed elevated graft-versus-host to host-versus-graft clonal ratios inside allografts. Early HvG declines after transplant were associated with peak circulating GvH clone levels.

The CDR3 length is 10 residues. Some clones are missing from TCRdb's copy, which holds only in-frame ones; the method was immunoSEQ multiplex PCR. The table includes tens of thousands of clones, roughly nine tenths detected once. As to this clone: Its target is not known.

Specimen: PBMCs, collected 300 to 320 days after intestinal transplant. The rearrangement links TRBV1 to TRBJ1-5. TRBV1 is labeled a pseudogene. The clonotype was recovered from a human patient who received an intestinal transplant, so some T cells may come from the graft donor. CDR3 nucleotides: TGCACCAGCAGCCAATTCCCCCAGCATTTT. Translated: CTSSQFPQHF.